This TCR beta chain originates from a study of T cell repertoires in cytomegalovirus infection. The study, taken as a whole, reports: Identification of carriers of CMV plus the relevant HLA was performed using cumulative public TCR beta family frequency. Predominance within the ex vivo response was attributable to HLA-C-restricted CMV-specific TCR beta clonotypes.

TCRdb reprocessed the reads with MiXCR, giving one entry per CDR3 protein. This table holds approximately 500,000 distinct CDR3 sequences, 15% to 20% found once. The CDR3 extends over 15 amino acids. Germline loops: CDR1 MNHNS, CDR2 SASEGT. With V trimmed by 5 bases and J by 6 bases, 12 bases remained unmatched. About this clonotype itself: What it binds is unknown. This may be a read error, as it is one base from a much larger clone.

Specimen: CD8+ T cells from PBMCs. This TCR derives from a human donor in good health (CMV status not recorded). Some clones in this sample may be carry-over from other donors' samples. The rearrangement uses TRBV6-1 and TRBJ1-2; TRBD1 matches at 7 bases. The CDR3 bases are TGTGCCAGCAGTTACGCACGTCAGGGGGGAGATGGCTACACCTTC. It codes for CASSYARQGGDGYTF.